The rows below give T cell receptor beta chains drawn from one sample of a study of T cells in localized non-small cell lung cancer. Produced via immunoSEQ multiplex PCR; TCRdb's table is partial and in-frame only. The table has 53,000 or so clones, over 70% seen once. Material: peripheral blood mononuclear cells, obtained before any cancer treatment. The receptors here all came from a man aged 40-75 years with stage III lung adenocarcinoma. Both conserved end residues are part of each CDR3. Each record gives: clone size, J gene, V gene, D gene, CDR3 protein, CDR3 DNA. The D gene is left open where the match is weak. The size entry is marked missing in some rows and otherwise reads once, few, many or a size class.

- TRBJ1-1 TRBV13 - CASSLGGLDTEAFF TGTGCCAGCAGCTTAGGGGGGCTTGACACTGAAGCTTTCTTT
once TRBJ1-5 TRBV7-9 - CASSRDSNQPQHF TGTGCCAGCAGCCGGGACTCAAATCAGCCCCAGCATTTT
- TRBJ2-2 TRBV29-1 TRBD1 CSVDRGGTGELFF TGCAGCGTCGACAGGGGTGGGACCGGGGAGCTGTTTTTT
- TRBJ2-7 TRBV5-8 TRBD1 CASSLETGVNHEQYF TGTGCCAGCAGCTTGGAGACAGGGGTAAACCACGAGCAGTACTTC
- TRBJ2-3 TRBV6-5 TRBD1 CASSGGTGMTDTQYF TGTGCCAGCAGTGGCGGGACAGGGATGACAGATACGCAGTATTTT
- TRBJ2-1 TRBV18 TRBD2 CASSPTLAGDSDEQFF TGTGCCAGCTCACCCACGCTAGCGGGAGATTCGGATGAGCAGTTCTTC
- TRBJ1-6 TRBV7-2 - CASSLDGGGNSPLHF TGTGCCAGCAGCTTAGATGGCGGCGGTAATTCACCCCTCCACTTT
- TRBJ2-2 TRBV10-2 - CASLGGANTGELFF TGCGCCAGCCTGGGGGGCGCCAACACCGGGGAGCTGTTTTTT
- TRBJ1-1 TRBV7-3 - CASSLQGANTEAFF TGTGCCAGCAGCTTACAAGGGGCTAACACTGAAGCTTTCTTT
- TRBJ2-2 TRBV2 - CASSGDRFNTGELFF TGTGCCAGCAGTGGAGACAGATTCAACACCGGGGAGCTGTTTTTT
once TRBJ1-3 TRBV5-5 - CASSPIPGDTIYF TGTGCCAGCAGCCCAATACCCGGGGACACCATATATTTT
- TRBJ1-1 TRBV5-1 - CASSLGSDSYEAFF TGCGCCAGCAGCTTGGGATCGGACAGCTATGAAGCTTTCTTT
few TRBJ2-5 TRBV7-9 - CASSFSDTDQETQYF TGTGCCAGCAGTTTCTCAGACACTGACCAAGAGACCCAGTACTTC
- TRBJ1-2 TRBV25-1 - CASSGTERYGYTF TGTGCCAGCAGTGGCACAGAGAGATATGGCTACACCTTC
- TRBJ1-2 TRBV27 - CASSPGAYGYTF TGTGCCAGCAGTCCAGGCGCCTATGGCTACACCTTC
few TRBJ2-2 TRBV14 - CASSQRITGELFF TGTGCCAGCAGCCAAAGGATCACCGGGGAGCTGTTTTTT
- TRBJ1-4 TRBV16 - CASSPMPPTGGRNEKLFF TGTGCCAGCAGCCCCATGCCCCCGACAGGAGGGCGTAATGAAAAACTGTTTTTT
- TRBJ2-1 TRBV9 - CASSVRVGNEQFF TGTGCCAGCAGCGTTAGGGTGGGCAATGAGCAGTTCTTC
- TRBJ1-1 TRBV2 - CASTGRGGNTEAFF TGTGCCAGCACTGGGCGGGGGGGGAACACTGAAGCTTTCTTT
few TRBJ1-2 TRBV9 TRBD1 CASSVAPLTGGAVFDYGYTF TGTGCCAGCAGCGTAGCCCCGCTAACAGGGGGCGCTGTGTTTGACTATGGCTACACCTTC
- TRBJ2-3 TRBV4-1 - CASSQVTGPTDTQYF TGCGCCAGCAGCCAAGTAACGGGACCCACAGATACGCAGTATTTT
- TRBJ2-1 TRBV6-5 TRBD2 CASSYRGGAYNEQFF TGTGCCAGCAGTTACCGGGGGGGGGCCTACAATGAGCAGTTCTTC
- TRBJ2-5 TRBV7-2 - CASSPSGGAEKTQYF TGTGCCAGCTCCCCCAGTGGGGGGGCCGAGAAGACCCAGTACTTC
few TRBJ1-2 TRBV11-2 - CASSPLRGRRKNGYTF TGTGCCAGCAGCCCACTTCGGGGGCGCCGGAAAAATGGCTACACCTTC
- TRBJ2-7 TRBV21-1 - CASSKGQGDTYEQYF TGTGCCAGCAGCAAAGGGCAGGGGGATACCTACGAGCAGTACTTC
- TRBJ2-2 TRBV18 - CASSTQDTGELFF TGTGCCAGCTCAACCCAAGACACCGGGGAGCTGTTTTTT
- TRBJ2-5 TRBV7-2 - CASSPGAGPHQYF TGTGCCAGCAGCCCCGGGGCAGGGCCCCACCAGTACTTC
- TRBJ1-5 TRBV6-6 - CASRASNQPQHF TGTGCCAGCAGGGCTAGCAATCAGCCCCAGCATTTT
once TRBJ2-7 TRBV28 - CASSLRNREQYF TGTGCCAGCAGTTTAAGGAATCGCGAGCAGTACTTC
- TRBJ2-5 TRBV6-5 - CASSYDREETQYF TGTGCCAGCAGTTACGATAGGGAAGAGACCCAGTACTTC
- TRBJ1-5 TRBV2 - CASRAESRQPQHF TGTGCCAGCAGGGCGGAGTCACGGCAGCCCCAGCATTTT
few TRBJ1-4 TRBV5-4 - CASSQMGQATNEKLFF TGTGCCAGCAGCCAGATGGGGCAGGCGACTAATGAAAAACTGTTTTTT
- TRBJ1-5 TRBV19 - CASSMDHNQPQHF TGTGCCAGTAGTATGGACCATAATCAGCCCCAGCATTTT
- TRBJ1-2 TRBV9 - CASSSGGTIGSTGSRGYTF TGTGCCAGCAGCTCGGGGGGAACGATCGGGTCCACAGGCTCGAGAGGCTACACCTTC
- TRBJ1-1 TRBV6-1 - CASSRRGETEAFF TGTGCCAGCAGTAGGAGGGGTGAAACTGAAGCTTTCTTT
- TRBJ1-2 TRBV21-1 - CASSKDSQGLTYGYTF TGTGCCAGCAGCAAAGATTCACAGGGCTTGACCTATGGCTACACCTTC
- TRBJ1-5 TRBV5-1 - CASSLAMNQPQHF TGCGCCAGCAGCTTGGCAATGAATCAGCCCCAGCATTTT
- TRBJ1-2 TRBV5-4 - CASSLAESNYGYTF TGTGCCAGCAGCTTGGCGGAGTCTAACTATGGCTACACCTTC
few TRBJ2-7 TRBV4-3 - CASSQEDSPEQYF TGCGCCAGCAGCCAAGAAGATAGCCCCGAGCAGTACTTC
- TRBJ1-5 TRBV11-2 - CASSLDGGLGQPQHF TGTGCCAGCAGCTTAGATGGGGGTTTGGGTCAGCCCCAGCATTTT
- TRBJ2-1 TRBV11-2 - CASSLGLFDEQFF TGTGCCAGCAGCTTAGGCCTCTTCGATGAGCAGTTCTTC
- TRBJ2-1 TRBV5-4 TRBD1 CASSGWDRNNEQFF TGTGCCAGCAGCGGATGGGACAGGAACAATGAGCAGTTCTTC
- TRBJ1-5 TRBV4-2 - CASSQGGIQPQHF TGTGCCAGCAGCCAAGGAGGGATTCAGCCCCAGCATTTT